These 25 T cell receptor beta chains were all obtained from the same sample, sequenced in a study of CD8+CD57+ T cells in acquired aplastic anemia. Genomic DNA provided the template from which TCR beta VDJ and CDR3 profiles were obtained. One entry per CDR3 protein results from TCRdb running MiXCR on the reads. There are tens of thousands of distinct CDR3 sequences in the sample; about 73% occur only once, and 30% to 40% lies in the top ten. Material for sequencing was sorted CD4+, CD8+, or CD8+CD57+ T cells (not recorded which) from PBMCs. The receptors come from a human donor in good health, serving as a control.

This clonotype was picked up one time. The chain carries TRBV24-1 and TRBJ2-7; no reliable D call. V was clipped by 5 bases and J by 5 bases, with 15 bases between them. The CDR3 spans 14 residues. Germline loops: CDR1 KGHDR, CDR2 SFDVKD. This CDR3 is CATSAHGSKDEQYF. The CDR3 DNA reads as TGTGCCACCAGTGCCCATGGATCAAAGGACGAGCAGTACTTC.

This clonotype was seen a handful of times. V gene TRBV2 combines with J gene TRBJ2-5, with TRBD2 as a possible D gene (5 bases). Between the trimmed V and J ends, which lost 8 bases and 0 bases, there was a span of 7 bases. Germline values: CDR1 SNHLY, CDR2 FYNNEI. The CDR3 totals 12 residues. CDR3 in DNA: TGTGCCAGCTCGAGGGACCAAGAGACCCAGTACTTC. Its translation: CASSRDQETQYF. Full variable domain (outside the CDR3, taken from reference TRBV2 and TRBJ2-5): EPEVTQTPSHQVTQMGQEVILRCVPISNHLYFYWYRQILGQKVEFLVSFYNNEISEKSEIFDDQFSVERPDGSNFTLKIRSTKLEDSAMYFCASSRDQETQYFGPGTRLLVL.

The V gene is TRBV5-1, the J gene TRBJ1-1; D remains ambiguous. The CDR3 spans 14 residues. Germline V CDR1 and CDR2: SGHRS, YFSETQ. Deletions cut 4 bases from V and 1 base from J, with 11 bases between. The DNA for the CDR3 is TGCGCCAGCAGCCAAGAAGAGAAGAACACTGAAGCTTTCTTT. Amino acid sequence: CASSQEEKNTEAFF.

This clonotype is labeled medium-sized (0.01 to 0.1%). The chain couples TRBV19 to TRBJ2-5; 12 bases align to TRBD2. CDR3 size: 15 residues. The V and J ends lost 8 bases and 5 bases, in that order; junction bases with no gene match: 9. Germline assignment: CDR1 LNHDA and CDR2 SQIVND (reference sequence). Here the CDR3 DNA reads TGTGCCAGTTCTCCAGGGACTAGCGGGTCGGAGACCCAGTACTTC. This translates into CASSPGTSGSETQYF.

The chain couples TRBV14 to TRBJ1-1; D is uncertain. The CDR3 runs to 12 residues. CDR1 is SGHDN and CDR2 is FVKESK in the germline V gene. Trimming removed 5 bases from V and 2 bases from J, with 6 bases in between. In DNA form, the CDR3 reads TGTGCCAGCAGCTACACTAACACTGAAGCTTTCTTT. Protein product: CASSYTNTEAFF. The full variable domain, in which reference TRBV14 and TRBJ1-1 provide the parts outside the CDR3, is EAGVTQFPSHSVIEKGQTVTLRCDPISGHDNLYWYRRVMGKEIKFLLHFVKESKQDESGMPNNRFLAERTGGTYSTLKVQPAELEDSGVYFCASSYTNTEAFFGQGTRLTVV.

The chain joins TRBV7-9 to TRBJ1-2; TRBD1 agrees at 9 bases. The CDR3 totals 13 residues. Germline lookup yields CDR1 SEHNR and CDR2 FQNEAQ (reference sequence). V shed 5 bases, J shed 6 bases, and the junction held 4 bases outside the gene matches. DNA of the CDR3: TGTGCCAGCAGCCCGGACAGGGGACATGGCTACACCTTC. It encodes CASSPDRGHGYTF. Full variable domain (remainder filled in from reference TRBV7-9 and TRBJ1-2): DTGVSQNPRHKITKRGQNVTFRCDPISEHNRLYWYRQTLGQGPEFLTYFQNEAQLEKSRLLSDRFSAERPKGSFSTLEIQRTEQGDSAMYLCASSPDRGHGYTFGSGTRLTVV.

This clonotype was observed once. The rearrangement links TRBV25-1 to TRBJ2-7; perhaps D is TRBD1 or TRBD2 (6 bases each). In germline, CDR1 is MGHDK, CDR2 SYGVNS. Trimming shortened V by 4 bases and J by 2 bases, and 9 bases separated the two germline ends. The CDR3 is 13 residues long. The CDR3 loop reads CASSGGAPYEQYF. The CDR3, as DNA: TGTGCCAGCAGTGGGGGGGCCCCCTACGAGCAGTACTTC.

The chain combines TRBV7-6 with TRBJ2-5, with TRBD1 identical over 7 bases. CDR1 SGHVS and CDR2 FNYEAQ come from the germline V gene. The junction had 1 base not matched to a gene; V was cut back by 3 bases and J by 3 bases. This CDR3 is 13 amino acids long. The CDR3 nucleotides read TGTGCCAGCAGCTTCGGACAGGAAGAGACCCAGTACTTC. This translates into CASSFGQEETQYF.

The chain couples TRBV19 to TRBJ1-2, with TRBD1 identical over 7 bases. Germline V gene data show CDR1 as LNHDA and CDR2 as SQIVND (reference sequence). This CDR3 has 13 amino acids. With 5 bases clipped from V and 4 bases from J, the junction kept 4 bases outside the gene matches. CDR3 sequence (DNA): TGTGCCAGTAGTGCCGGGACAGCCTATGGCTACACCTTC. It codes for CASSAGTAYGYTF.

The gene calls are TRBV29-1 and TRBJ1-2; D unresolved. V lost 4 bases and J lost 3, with 3 bases in between. The germline V gene has CDR1 SQVTM and CDR2 ANQGSEA. This CDR3 spans 10 amino acids. CDR3 loop: CSVADYGYTF. The DNA of the CDR3 is TGCAGCGTTGCGGACTATGGCTACACCTTC.

This clonotype was seen a handful of times. The CDR3 here is CSVGGQGRNYGYTF. CDR3 nucleotide sequence: TGCAGCGTCGGAGGACAGGGGAGAAACTATGGCTACACCTTC. J is TRBJ1-2 and V is TRBV29-1; 9 bases align to TRBD1. The CDR3 has 14 residues. V lost 6 bases and J lost 2; bases outside the gene matches: 7. Per germline, CDR1 SQVTM and CDR2 ANQGSEA.

The rearrangement joins TRBV6-5 to TRBJ2-7, with D possibly being TRBD1 or TRBD2 (5 bases each). With 0 bases removed from V and 2 bases from J, the gap between germline ends came to 8 bases. The CDR3 length is 14 residues. From germline, CDR1 is MNHEY and CDR2 SVGAGI. The CDR3 loop is CASSYSGPTYEQYF. In DNA form, the CDR3 reads TGTGCCAGCAGTTACTCGGGACCGACCTACGAGCAGTACTTC.

The chain is built from TRBV15 and TRBJ1-1; D gene uncertain. With 0 bases removed from V and 10 bases from J, the gap between germline ends came to 15 bases. There are 14 residues in the CDR3. Germline CDR1 and CDR2: LNHNV and YYDKDF (reference sequence). The CDR3 DNA reads as TGTGCCACCAGCAGAGAGACAAGCAAAATCGTAGCTTTCTTT. Its translation: CATSRETSKIVAFF.

This clonotype came up many times. CDR3 in DNA: TGTGCCAGCCGCGGGGGGATTGGCACCGGGGAGCTGTTTTTT. Translating it yields CASRGGIGTGELFF. V usage is TRBV3-1 and J usage is TRBJ2-2; TRBD2 matches at 8 bases. In germline, CDR1 is LGHDT, CDR2 YNNKEL (reference sequence). Trimming took 8 bases from V and 4 from J; bases not matched to a gene: 6. The CDR3 runs 14 residues. Based on the CDR3 plus reference TRBV3-1 and TRBJ2-2, the full variable domain is DTAVSQTPKYLVTQMGNDKSIKCEQNLGHDTMYWYKQDSKKFLKIMFSYNNKELIINETVPNRFSPKSPDKAHLNLHINSLELGDSAVYFCASRGGIGTGELFFGEGSRLTVL.

The CDR3 spells CASTRGGSGANVLTF. In nucleotides, the CDR3 is TGTGCCAGCACCCGTGGGGGTTCTGGGGCCAACGTCCTGACTTTC. The chain couples TRBV7-3 to TRBJ2-6; perhaps D is TRBD1 or TRBD2 (5 bases each). Per germline, CDR1 SGHTA and CDR2 FQGTGA. Trimming cost V 7 bases and J 1 base, with 11 bases left between them. This CDR3 is built from 15 residues.

The V and J genes are TRBV29-1 and TRBJ1-2, with D tentatively TRBD1 (6 bases). V lost 3 bases to trimming and J lost 2 bases, with 7 bases between them. The CDR3 is made up of 12 amino acids. Looked up from germline, CDR1 is SQVTM and CDR2 is ANQGSEA. CDR3 in amino acids: CSVDRGNYGYTF. CDR3 sequence (DNA): TGCAGCGTTGACAGGGGAAACTATGGCTACACCTTC.

This clonotype was counted a few times. The gene calls are TRBV2 and TRBJ1-1; weak D call: TRBD1 (6 bases). Germline loops: CDR1 SNHLY, CDR2 FYNNEI. The ends were cut back, 4 bases at V and 10 bases at J, with 13 bases in the middle. The length of the CDR3 is 12 residues. This CDR3 is CASSAAAGAAFF. The CDR3 DNA reads as TGTGCCAGCAGTGCTGCGGCAGGGGCAGCTTTCTTT.

The rearrangement uses TRBV7-2 and TRBJ1-6, with TRBD1 identical over 7 bases. This CDR3 spans 15 amino acids. Germline V lookup: CDR1 SGHTA, CDR2 FQGNSA. After removal of 5 bases from V and 10 bases from J, the junction contained 11 bases not matched to a gene. The CDR3 is CASSHKFGQASPLHF. The CDR3 DNA reads as TGTGCCAGCAGCCACAAGTTTGGACAGGCGTCACCCCTCCACTTT.

This chain uses TRBV7-8 with TRBJ1-5; TRBD1 matches at 12 bases. The CDR3 consists of 15 residues. V dropped 5 bases and J dropped 5; count of bases not matched to a gene: 4. CDR1 SGHVS and CDR2 FQNEAQ come from the germline V gene. The CDR3 DNA reads TGTGCCAGCAGCATTGGGACAGGGGGCGATCAGCCCCAGCATTTT. It encodes CASSIGTGGDQPQHF.

The chain has TRBV19 and TRBJ2-2; 8 nucleotides line up with TRBD1. Germline CDR1 and CDR2: LNHDA and SQIVND (reference sequence). The CDR3 length is 15 residues. V was clipped by 5 bases and J by 6 bases; unmatched bases: 8. CDR3 in DNA: TGTGCCAGTAGTTTCAGGACAGGGATTGCCGGGGAGCTGTTTTTT. This codes for CASSFRTGIAGELFF.

The CDR3 nucleotides read TGTGCCAGCAGCGTCACAGACTCTGGAAACACCATATATTTT. This codes for CASSVTDSGNTIYF. The chain recombines TRBV9 with TRBJ1-3; no clear D. Trimming removed 2 bases from V and 0 bases from J, with 6 bases in between. The CDR3 has 14 amino acids. Germline CDR1 and CDR2: SGDLS and YYNGEE.

This chain links TRBV24-1 with TRBJ1-2; no definite D call. The CDR3 extends over 16 amino acids. With 7 bases removed from V and 6 bases from J, the gap between germline ends came to 23 bases. Germline V gives CDR1 KGHDR, CDR2 SFDVKD. As DNA, the CDR3 is TGTGCCACCAGCCCCCCACCCGGGCAATTCCCGGATGGCTACACCTTC. It codes for CATSPPPGQFPDGYTF.

V gene TRBV7-3 combines with J gene TRBJ2-7; 8 bases are shared with TRBD2. This CDR3 has 12 residues. The junction had 3 bases not matched to a gene; V was cut back by 5 bases and J by 6 bases. Germline loops: CDR1 SGHTA, CDR2 FQGTGA. CDR3: CASSPRGGEQYF. DNA of the CDR3: TGTGCCAGCAGCCCCCGGGGGGGCGAGCAGTACTTC.

This clonotype was picked up one time. The chain carries TRBV10-3 and TRBJ1-2; 10 nucleotides line up with TRBD1. The ends lost 7 bases at V and 4 bases at J; junction bases unmatched: 6. CDR3 length: 14 amino acids. CDR1 ENHRY and CDR2 SYGVKD come from the germline V gene. The CDR3 region has the DNA TGTGCCATCAATCCACGGACAGGGGGCTATGGCTACACCTTC. This encodes CAINPRTGGYGYTF.

With regard to this clonotype: Compared with germline, one end of the junction differs, possibly owing to a read error. The rearrangement uses TRBV19 and TRBJ1-2, with D unclear. This CDR3 spans 13 amino acids. The germline gives CDR1 LNHDA, CDR2 SQIVND (reference sequence). CDR3: CASSIPAGYGHTF. Here the CDR3 DNA reads TGTGCCAGTAGTATACCGGCAGGCTATGGCCACACCTTC.